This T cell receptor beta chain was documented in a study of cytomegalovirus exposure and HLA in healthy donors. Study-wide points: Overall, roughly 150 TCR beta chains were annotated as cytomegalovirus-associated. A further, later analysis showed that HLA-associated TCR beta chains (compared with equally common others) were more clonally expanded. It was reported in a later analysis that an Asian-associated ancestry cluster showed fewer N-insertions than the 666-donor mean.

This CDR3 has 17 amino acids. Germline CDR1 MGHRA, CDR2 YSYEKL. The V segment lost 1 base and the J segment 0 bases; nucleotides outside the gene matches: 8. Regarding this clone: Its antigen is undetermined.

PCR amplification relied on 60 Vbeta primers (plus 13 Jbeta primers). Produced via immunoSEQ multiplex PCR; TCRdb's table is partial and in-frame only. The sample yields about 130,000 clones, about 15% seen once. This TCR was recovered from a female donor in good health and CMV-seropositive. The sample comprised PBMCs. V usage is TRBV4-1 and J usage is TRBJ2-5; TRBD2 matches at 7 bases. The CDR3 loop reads CASSQGASGPYQETQYF. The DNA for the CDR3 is TGCGCCAGCAGCCAAGGAGCTAGCGGACCGTACCAAGAGACCCAGTACTTC.